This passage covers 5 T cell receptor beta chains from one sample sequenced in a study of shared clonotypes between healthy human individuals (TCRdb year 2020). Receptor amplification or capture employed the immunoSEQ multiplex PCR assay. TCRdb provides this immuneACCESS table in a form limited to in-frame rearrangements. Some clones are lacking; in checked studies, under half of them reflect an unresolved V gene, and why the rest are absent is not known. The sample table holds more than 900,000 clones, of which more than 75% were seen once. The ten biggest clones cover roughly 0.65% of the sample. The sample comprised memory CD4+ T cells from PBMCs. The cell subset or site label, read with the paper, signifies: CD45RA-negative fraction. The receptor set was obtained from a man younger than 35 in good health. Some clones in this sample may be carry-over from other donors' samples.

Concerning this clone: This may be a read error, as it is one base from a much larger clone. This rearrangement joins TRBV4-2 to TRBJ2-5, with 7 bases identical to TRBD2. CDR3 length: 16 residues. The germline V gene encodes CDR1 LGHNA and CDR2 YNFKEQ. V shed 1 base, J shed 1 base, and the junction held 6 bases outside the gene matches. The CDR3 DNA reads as TGTGCCAGCAGCCAAGTTCCTAGCGGATTCCAAGAGACCCAGTACTTC. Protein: CASSQVPSGFQETQYF.

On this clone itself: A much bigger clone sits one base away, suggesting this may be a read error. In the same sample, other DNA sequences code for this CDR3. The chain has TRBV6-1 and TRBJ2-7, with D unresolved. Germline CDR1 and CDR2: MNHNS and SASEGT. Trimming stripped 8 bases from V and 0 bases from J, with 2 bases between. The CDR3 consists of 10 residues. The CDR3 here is CASASYEQYF. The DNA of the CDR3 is TGTGCCAGCGCCTCCTACGAGCAGTACTTC.

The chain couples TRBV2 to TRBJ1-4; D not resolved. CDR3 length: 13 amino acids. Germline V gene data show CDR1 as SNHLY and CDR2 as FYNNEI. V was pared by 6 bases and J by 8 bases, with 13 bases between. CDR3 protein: CASRGWASEKLFF. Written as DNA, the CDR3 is TGTGCCAGCAGGGGATGGGCTAGCGAAAAACTGTTTTTT.

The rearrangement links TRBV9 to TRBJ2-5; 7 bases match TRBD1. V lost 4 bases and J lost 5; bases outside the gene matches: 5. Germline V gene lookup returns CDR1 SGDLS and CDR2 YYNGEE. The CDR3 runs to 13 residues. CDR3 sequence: CASSLTGSETQYF. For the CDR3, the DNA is TGTGCCAGCAGCTTGACAGGGTCCGAGACCCAGTACTTC.

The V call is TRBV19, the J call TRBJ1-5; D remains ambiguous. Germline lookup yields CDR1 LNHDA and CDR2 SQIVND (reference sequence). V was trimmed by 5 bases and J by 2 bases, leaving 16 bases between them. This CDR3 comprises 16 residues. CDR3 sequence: CASSSSLGFGNQPQHF. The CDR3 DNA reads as TGTGCCAGTAGTTCTTCTTTGGGTTTCGGCAATCAGCCCCAGCATTTT.